This T cell receptor (beta chain) is drawn from a study of blood T cell repertoires in COVID-19. Using immunoSEQ multiplex PCR, the repertoire was profiled, and TCRdb retains in-frame clones only, with some absent. The profile shows approximately 230,000 clones, about 80% of them singletons. This CDR3 comprises 15 residues. In germline, CDR1 is MNHEY, CDR2 SVGAGI. After removal of 0 bases from V and 8 bases from J, the junction contained 9 bases not matched to a gene. Those who participated ranged in age from about 18 to 89 years and resided in about 24 US areas. Clinical history as reported by participants underpinned cohort assignment. Before being deemed recovered, Cohort 3 donors had two negative PCRs, clearance, or symptom resolution.

Sequenced: PBMCs or T cells enriched from blood (not recorded which). The clonotype comes from a man in his forties who had recovered from COVID-19. The chain recombines TRBV6-5 with TRBJ1-2; 7 bases are shared with TRBD1. The CDR3 nucleotides read TGTGCCAGCAGTTACTCGTGGACAGGAGGTTCCGGCTACACCTTC. It codes for CASSYSWTGGSGYTF.